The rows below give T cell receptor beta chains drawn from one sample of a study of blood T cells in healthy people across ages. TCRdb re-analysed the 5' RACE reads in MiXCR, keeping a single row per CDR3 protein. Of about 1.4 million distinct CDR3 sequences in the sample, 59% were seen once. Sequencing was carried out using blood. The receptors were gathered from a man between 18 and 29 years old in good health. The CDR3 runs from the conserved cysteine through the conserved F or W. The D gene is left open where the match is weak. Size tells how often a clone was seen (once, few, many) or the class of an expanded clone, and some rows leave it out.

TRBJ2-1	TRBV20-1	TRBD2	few	TGCAGTGCTAGATTAGCGGGAGGTTTCTACAATGAGCAGTTCTTC	CSARLAGGFYNEQFF
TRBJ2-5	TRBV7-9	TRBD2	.	TGTGCCAGCAGCAGGACCGCGACTAGCGGGTTACAAGAGACCCAGTACTTC	CASSRTATSGLQETQYF
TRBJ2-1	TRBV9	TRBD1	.	TGTGCCAGCAGCTCCGACCGGGACAGGGTCTTCGGTGAGCAGTTCTTC	CASSSDRDRVFGEQFF
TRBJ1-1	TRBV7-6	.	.	TGTGCCAGCAGCCTCCGGGCCCAGAACACTGAAGCTTTCTTT	CASSLRAQNTEAFF
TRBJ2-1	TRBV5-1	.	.	TGCGCCAGCAGCTTCCAGACCTCCTACAATGAGCAGTTCTTC	CASSFQTSYNEQFF
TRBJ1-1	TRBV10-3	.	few	TGTGCCATCAGTGGGACACCCGATTCATCACCAAACACTGAAGCTTTCTTT	CAISGTPDSSPNTEAFF
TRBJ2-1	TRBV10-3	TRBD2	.	TGTGCCATCAGAGGACTAGCGGTAGGGCCCAATGAGCAGTTCTTC	CAIRGLAVGPNEQFF
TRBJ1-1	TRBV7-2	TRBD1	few	TGTGCCAGCAGCTGGGACAGATTAACTGAAGCTTTCTTT	CASSWDRLTEAFF
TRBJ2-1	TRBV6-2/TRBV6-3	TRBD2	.	TGTGCCAGCAGTTATCGGAGACTAGCGGGAGTGGGCAATGAGCAGTTCTTC	CASSYRRLAGVGNEQFF
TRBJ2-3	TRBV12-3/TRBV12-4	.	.	TGTGCCAGCAGTTCTACGGGGAGCCTCAAGTATTTT	CASSSTGSLKYF
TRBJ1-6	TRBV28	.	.	TGTGCCAGCACGACAGCCTCACCCCTCCACTTT	CASTTASPLHF
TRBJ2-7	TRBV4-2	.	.	TGTGCCAGCAGCCAAGGGTGGAACGAGCAGTACTTC	CASSQGWNEQYF
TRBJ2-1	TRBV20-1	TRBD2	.	TGCAGTGCTCATCGATCCGGGACTAGCGGCTATGAGCAGTTCTTC	CSAHRSGTSGYEQFF
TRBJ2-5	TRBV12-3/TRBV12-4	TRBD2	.	TGTGCCAGCAGTTTAGATTCGTCTAGCGGGAGTGTTACGCAAGAGACCCAGTACTTC	CASSLDSSSGSVTQETQYF
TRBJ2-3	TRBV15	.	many	TGTGCCACCAGCAGAGGTGGGGACACAGATACGCAGTATTTT	CATSRGGDTDTQYF
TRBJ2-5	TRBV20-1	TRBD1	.	TGCAGTGCTAGAGAGAGAGATCCCGTCAGGGGGCAGGGAGAGACCCAGTACTTC	CSARERDPVRGQGETQYF
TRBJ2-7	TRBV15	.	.	TGTGCCACCAGCAGAGTGAGGGCAGAGCAGTACTTC	CATSRVRAEQYF
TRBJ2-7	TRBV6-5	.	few	TGTGCCACATGGTCAGCAGGAAGCTCCTACGAGCAGTACTTC	CATWSAGSSYEQYF
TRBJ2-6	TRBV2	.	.	TGTGCCAGCAGTGAAGCGCCGGTCAGGTTTACTTCTGGGGCCAACGTCCTGACTTTC	CASSEAPVRFTSGANVLTF
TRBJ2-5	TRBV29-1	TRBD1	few	TGCAGCGTTGACCTGACAGGGGTGGGAGAGACCCAGTACTTC	CSVDLTGVGETQYF
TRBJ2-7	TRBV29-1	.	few	TGCAGCGTTCCGACAGGGAGGGGCCTCGAGCAGTACTTC	CSVPTGRGLEQYF
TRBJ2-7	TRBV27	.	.	TGTGCCAGCAGTTTGGGACTGAGCTACGGGCAGTACTTC	CASSLGLSYGQYF
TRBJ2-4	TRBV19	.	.	TGTGCCTCCACCGGGGGCCAGGTAATCGAAAACATTCAGTACTTC	CASTGGQVIENIQYF
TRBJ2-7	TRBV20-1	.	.	TGCAGTGCTAGAGAGGACCCGTTCGAGCAGTACTTC	CSAREDPFEQYF
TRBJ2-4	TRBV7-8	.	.	TGTGCCAGCAGCTCCGGGACTCCCCACGGGGAGCAGTACTTC	CASSSGTPHGEQYF
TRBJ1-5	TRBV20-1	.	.	TGCAGTGCTAACACAGACCTTTCGGTTAGCAATCAGCCCCAGCATTTT	CSANTDLSVSNQPQHF
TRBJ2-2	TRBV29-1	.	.	TGCAGCGTTAAGGGTACGGGAAACACCGGGGAGCTGTTTTTT	CSVKGTGNTGELFF
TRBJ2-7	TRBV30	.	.	TGTGCCTGGAGTACACATTTACCCTACGAGCAGTACTTC	CAWSTHLPYEQYF
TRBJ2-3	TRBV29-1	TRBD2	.	TGCAGCGTTGACGGTGAGGGAGGGAGCGAGGGTACGCAGTATTTT	CSVDGEGGSEGTQYF
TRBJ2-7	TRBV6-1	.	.	TGTGCCAGCAGTGGAGGGTGGGGGCTGATGGACGAGCAGTACTTC	CASSGGWGLMDEQYF
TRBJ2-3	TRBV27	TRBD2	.	TGTGCCAGCAGTTTAACGGGGGGTCTGAGCGGGAGAGAGACAGATACGCAGTATTTT	CASSLTGGLSGRETDTQYF
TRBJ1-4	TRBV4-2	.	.	TGTGCCAGCAGCGCTCTGGGACCAACAGAGGGGAAACTGTTTTTT	CASSALGPTEGKLFF
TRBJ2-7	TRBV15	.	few	TGTGCCACCAGCAGAGGGGCTGGGAGGGGGATCTCCTACGAGCAGTACTTC	CATSRGAGRGISYEQYF
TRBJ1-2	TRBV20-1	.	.	TGCAGTGCTAGAGATGGGAAGGCTCTAAAAGGAGGCTACACCTTC	CSARDGKALKGGYTF
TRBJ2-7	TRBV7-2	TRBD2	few	TGTGCCAGCAGAAGGACTAGCGGGAGATACGAGCAGTACTTC	CASRRTSGRYEQYF
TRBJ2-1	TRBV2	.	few	TGTGCCAGCAGTGAACGCCTATACAATGAGCAGTTCTTC	CASSERLYNEQFF
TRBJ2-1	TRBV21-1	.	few	TGTGCCAGCAGCCGCCTGGGGGGTTCTAGCCTAAGCTCCTACAATGAGCAGTTCTTC	CASSRLGGSSLSSYNEQFF
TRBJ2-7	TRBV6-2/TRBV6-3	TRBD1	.	TGTGCCAGCAACCGACAGGGGAACATGGACGAGCAGTACTTC	CASNRQGNMDEQYF
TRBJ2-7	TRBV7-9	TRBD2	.	TGTGCCAGCAGCTCTTACGGGACTAGCGGGAGGGCCGCCAACGAGCAGTACTTC	CASSSYGTSGRAANEQYF
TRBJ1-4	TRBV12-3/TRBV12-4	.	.	TGTGCCAGCAGTGGGGACACTTTTGCAACTAATGAAAAACTGTTTTTT	CASSGDTFATNEKLFF
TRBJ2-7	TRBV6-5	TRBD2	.	TGTGCCAGCAGCCTAGCGGGCCCGTCGAGTTTTTACGAGCAGTACTTC	CASSLAGPSSFYEQYF